This entry is about one T cell receptor (beta chain). This record comes from a study of blood T cell repertoires in COVID-19. About the research overall: From T cells, B-cell-depleted T cells, or PBMCs came the material, which was cDNA or gDNA.

Germline CDR1 is DFQATT and CDR2 is SNEGSKA (reference sequence). The V and J ends lost 2 bases and 7 bases respectively, with 8 bases between them. This CDR3 has 11 residues. Generated by immunoSEQ multiplex PCR, the TCRdb table keeps only in-frame clones and is missing some. The table lists 80,000 to 95,000 clones, roughly 87% of them singletons. This TCR derives from a woman aged 45-65 years with active or convalescent COVID-19. The sequenced sample consisted of peripheral blood. V is TRBV20-1 and J is TRBJ1-1, with D tentatively TRBD1 (5 bases). This CDR3 reads CSARWGVEAFF. CDR3 DNA: TGCAGTGCTAGATGGGGGGTTGAAGCTTTCTTT.